The sequence of this T cell receptor (beta chain) was determined in a study of monozygotic twins with inflammatory bowel disease. Remarks on this clonotype: Antigen specificity is unknown.

Each UMI harboured a 6-nucleotide sample barcode and was appended via template switching. Reanalyzing the 5' RACE reads, TCRdb keeps one entry per CDR3 protein, without DNA. Its table lists under 350,000 distinct CDR3 sequences. Regarding the study as a whole: Concordance status among twins (concordant versus discordant) showed no link to repertoire similarity, possibly from limited power.

Whole blood that had not undergone T cell sorting provided the isolated total RNA. The CDR3 runs to 13 residues. Germline CDR1 and CDR2: DFQATT and SNEGSKA (reference sequence). Sequences were obtained from blood. This chain links TRBV20-1 with TRBJ2-3; there is no DNA to check the TCRdb D call of TRBD2. The receptor was derived from a human donor with ulcerative colitis or Crohn's disease, or a healthy co-twin of an affected twin (not recorded which). CDR3 protein: CSALRDSRDTQYF.